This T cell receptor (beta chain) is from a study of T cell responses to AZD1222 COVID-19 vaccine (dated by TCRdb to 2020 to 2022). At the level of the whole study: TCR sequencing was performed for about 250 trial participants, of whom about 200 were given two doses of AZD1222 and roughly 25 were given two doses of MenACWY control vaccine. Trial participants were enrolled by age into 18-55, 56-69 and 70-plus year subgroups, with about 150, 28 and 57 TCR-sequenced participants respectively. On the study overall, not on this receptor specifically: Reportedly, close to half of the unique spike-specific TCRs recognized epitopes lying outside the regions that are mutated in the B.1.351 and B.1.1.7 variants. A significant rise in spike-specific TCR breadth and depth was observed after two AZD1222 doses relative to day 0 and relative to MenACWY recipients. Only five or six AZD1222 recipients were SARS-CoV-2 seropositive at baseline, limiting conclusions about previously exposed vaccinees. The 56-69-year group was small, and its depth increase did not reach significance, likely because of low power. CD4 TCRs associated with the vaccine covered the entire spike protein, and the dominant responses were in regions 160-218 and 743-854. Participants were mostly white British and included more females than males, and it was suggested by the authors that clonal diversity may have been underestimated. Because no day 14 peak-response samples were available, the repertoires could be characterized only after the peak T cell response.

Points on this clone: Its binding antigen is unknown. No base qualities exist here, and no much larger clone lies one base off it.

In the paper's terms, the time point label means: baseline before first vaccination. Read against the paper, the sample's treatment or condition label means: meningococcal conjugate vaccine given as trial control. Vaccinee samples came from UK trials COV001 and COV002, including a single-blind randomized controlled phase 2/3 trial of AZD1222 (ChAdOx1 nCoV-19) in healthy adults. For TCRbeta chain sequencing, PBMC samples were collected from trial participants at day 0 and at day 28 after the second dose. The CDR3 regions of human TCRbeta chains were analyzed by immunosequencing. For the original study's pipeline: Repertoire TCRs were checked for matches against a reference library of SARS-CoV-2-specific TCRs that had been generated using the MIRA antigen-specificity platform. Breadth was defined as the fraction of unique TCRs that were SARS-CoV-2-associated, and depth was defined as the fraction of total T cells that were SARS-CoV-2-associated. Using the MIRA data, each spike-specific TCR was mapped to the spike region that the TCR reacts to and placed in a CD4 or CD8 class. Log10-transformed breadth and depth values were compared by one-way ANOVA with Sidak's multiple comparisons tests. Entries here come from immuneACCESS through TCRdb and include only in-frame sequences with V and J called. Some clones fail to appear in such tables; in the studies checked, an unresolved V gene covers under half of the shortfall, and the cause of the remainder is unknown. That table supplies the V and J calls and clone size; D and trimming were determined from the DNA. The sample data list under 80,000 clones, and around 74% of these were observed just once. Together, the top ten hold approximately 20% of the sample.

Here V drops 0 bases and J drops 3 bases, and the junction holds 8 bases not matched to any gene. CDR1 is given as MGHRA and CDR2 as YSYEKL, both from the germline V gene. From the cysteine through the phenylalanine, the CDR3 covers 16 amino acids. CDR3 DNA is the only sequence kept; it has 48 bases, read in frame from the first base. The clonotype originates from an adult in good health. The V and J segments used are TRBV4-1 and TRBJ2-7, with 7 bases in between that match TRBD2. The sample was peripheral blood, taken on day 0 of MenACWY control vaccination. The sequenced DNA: TGCGCCAGCAGCCAAGATCAGACCGGGAGGTTCTACGAGCAGTACTTC. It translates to CASSQDQTGRFYEQYF.